The 29 T cell receptor beta chains listed next were all sequenced from one sample in a study of T cell repertoires in cytomegalovirus infection. One entry per CDR3 protein results from TCRdb running MiXCR on the reads. The table records 150,000 or so distinct CDR3 sequences, roughly 18% of them present only once. The sample taken for sequencing was CD8+ T cells from PBMCs. The source of these receptors is a human donor in good health (CMV status not recorded). Some clones in this sample may be carry-over from other donors' samples.

This clonotype was seen more than once but under ten times. The rearrangement links TRBV7-2 to TRBJ2-7; D not certain. Trimming shortened V by 2 bases and J by 0 bases, and 11 bases separated the two germline ends. Germline CDR1 SGHTA, CDR2 FQGNSA. This CDR3 spans 15 amino acids. In nucleotides, the CDR3 is TGTGCCAGCAGCTTAAACCCAGCGAGCTCCTACGAGCAGTACTTC. This translates into CASSLNPASSYEQYF.

This clonotype has more than one count but fewer than ten. V gene TRBV11-2 combines with J gene TRBJ2-1; D may be TRBD1 (5 bases). CDR1 is SGHAT, CDR2 FQNNGV, per germline. V was pared by 4 bases and J by 3 bases, with 10 bases between. The CDR3 has 14 amino acids. The CDR3 is CASSSDKGYNEQFF. DNA for the CDR3: TGTGCCAGCAGCTCGGACAAGGGCTACAATGAGCAGTTCTTC.

The gene calls are TRBV5-1 and TRBJ1-2, with D unclear. The CDR3 runs 14 residues. Trimming left V 4 bases short and J 6 bases short, with 16 bases between. Germline assignment: CDR1 SGHRS and CDR2 YFSETQ. Written as DNA, the CDR3 is TGCGCCAGCAGCCTACTAGGAGGGCCGGATGGCTACACCTTC. Its protein is CASSLLGGPDGYTF.

This clonotype was detected only a few times. The chain joins TRBV28 to TRBJ2-5; either TRBD1 or TRBD2 may supply D (5 bases each). V was clipped by 6 bases and J by 0 bases, with 14 bases between them. This CDR3 is built from 15 residues. Germline-derived CDR1 and CDR2 are MDHEN and SYDVKM. CDR3 sequence: CASRPRGAYQETQYF. The CDR3 DNA is TGTGCCAGCAGACCCCGAGGGGCCTACCAAGAGACCCAGTACTTC.

This clonotype has more than one count but fewer than ten. This chain uses TRBV12-3 or TRBV12-4 with TRBJ2-7; 10 bases are a match to TRBD1. This CDR3 region has 15 residues. The ends lost 8 bases at V and 5 bases at J; junction bases unmatched: 12. The CDR3 region has the DNA TGTGCCAGCGGGGGGGGACAGGGGAGGGGTAACGAGCAGTACTTC. It encodes CASGGGQGRGNEQYF.

This clonotype was detected a few times. The chain is built from TRBV28 and TRBJ2-7, with 10 nucleotides matching TRBD1. The CDR3 totals 14 residues. With 5 bases clipped from V and 5 bases from J, the junction kept 6 bases outside the gene matches. Germline V gene data show CDR1 as MDHEN and CDR2 as SYDVKM. The CDR3 is CASSHGTGENEQYF. In DNA, the CDR3 is TGTGCCAGCAGTCACGGGACAGGGGAGAACGAGCAGTACTTC. The whole variable domain, remainder taken from reference TRBV28 and TRBJ2-7, is DVKVTQSSRYLVKRTGEKVFLECVQDMDHENMFWYRQDPGLGLRLIYFSYDVKMKEKGDIPEGYSVSREKKERFSLILESASTNQTSMYLCASSHGTGENEQYFGPGTRLTVT.

The chain combines TRBV28 with TRBJ1-5, with 10 bases identical to TRBD1. CDR1 is MDHEN, CDR2 SYDVKM, per germline. With 10 bases clipped from V and 3 bases from J, the junction kept 6 bases outside the gene matches. The CDR3 is 14 residues long. The CDR3 sequence is CATMTGGINQPQHF. CDR3 bases: TGTGCCACCATGACAGGGGGCATCAATCAGCCCCAGCATTTT. The entire variable domain, with the rest obtained from reference TRBV28 and TRBJ1-5, is as follows: DVKVTQSSRYLVKRTGEKVFLECVQDMDHENMFWYRQDPGLGLRLIYFSYDVKMKEKGDIPEGYSVSREKKERFSLILESASTNQTSMYLCATMTGGINQPQHFGDGTRLSIL.

V and J are TRBV28 and TRBJ1-1; tentatively, D is TRBD1 (5 bases). Germline V gene lookup returns CDR1 MDHEN and CDR2 SYDVKM. V lost 3 bases to trimming and J lost 3 bases, with 17 bases between them. The CDR3 contains 16 residues. The CDR3 region has the DNA TGTGCCAGCAGTTTTACCCCTCACGACAGCCACACTGAAGCTTTCTTT. It translates to CASSFTPHDSHTEAFF.

This clonotype was picked up a small number of times. The rearrangement joins TRBV7-9 to TRBJ1-5, with TRBD1 identical over 8 bases. J gave up 5 bases and V 6 bases, and 9 bases lay outside the gene matches. The V gene's germline CDR1 is SEHNR and CDR2 FQNEAQ (reference sequence). CDR3 size: 15 residues. In DNA, the CDR3 is TGTGCCAGCAGTCACGGACAGGGACAGGATCAGCCCCAGCATTTT. Encoded protein: CASSHGQGQDQPQHF.

The chain recombines TRBV4-2 with TRBJ1-1, with TRBD1 matching 8 bases. The CDR3 is 15 amino acids. V lost 2 bases, J lost 4 bases, and 6 bases stayed unmatched. CDR1 is LGHNA, CDR2 YNFKEQ, per germline. CDR3 residues: CASSQKAQGATEAFF. CDR3 bases: TGTGCCAGCAGCCAAAAAGCGCAGGGGGCCACTGAAGCTTTCTTT.

The chain has TRBV12-3 or TRBV12-4 and TRBJ2-3; no reliable D call. The V end lost 8 bases, the J end lost 2 bases, and 14 bases lay between the germline ends. The CDR3 runs to 14 residues. The CDR3 DNA sequence: TGTGCCAGCTCAAGACTCAAGACCACAGATACGCAGTATTTT. Translation: CASSRLKTTDTQYF.

This clonotype was counted between two and nine times. The J gene is TRBJ2-7, the V gene TRBV7-2; no firm D call. Germline V gene lookup returns CDR1 SGHTA and CDR2 FQGNSA. The CDR3 sequence is 11 residues long. The V gene lost 7 bases and the J gene lost 3 bases, with 7 bases spanning the gap. The CDR3 nucleotides read TGTGCCAGCACTAAGGACTACGAGCAGTACTTC. Its protein is CASTKDYEQYF.

V gene TRBV29-1 combines with J gene TRBJ2-1; D is unresolved. Germline-derived CDR1 and CDR2 are SQVTM and ANQGSEA. Trimming stripped 0 bases from V and 8 bases from J, with 5 bases between. The CDR3 is made up of 11 amino acids. The CDR3 here is CSVEDGDEQFF. Written as DNA, the CDR3 is TGCAGCGTTGAAGATGGGGATGAGCAGTTCTTC.

This clonotype was counted a few times. The CDR3 loop reads CASSLPSVETDTGELFF. CDR3 DNA: TGTGCCAGCAGCCTACCCTCCGTGGAGACAGACACCGGGGAGCTGTTTTTT. J is TRBJ2-2 and V is TRBV11-2, with D possibly matching TRBD1 (5 bases). Trimming shortened V by 5 bases and J by 3 bases, and 19 bases separated the two germline ends. The CDR3 runs to 17 residues. CDR1 is SGHAT and CDR2 is FQNNGV in the germline V gene.

This clonotype appeared a few times. CDR3 in amino acids: CASSSGQGYEELFF. The CDR3 region has the DNA TGTGCCAGCAGCTCCGGACAGGGTTACGAGGAACTGTTTTTT. The gene calls are TRBV5-5 and TRBJ1-4; 8 positions agree with TRBD1. V shed 3 bases and J 12 bases; nucleotides not matched to a gene: 10. Germline CDR1 reads SGHKS; CDR2 reads YYEKEE (reference sequence). CDR3 length: 14 amino acids.

The chain joins TRBV7-9 to TRBJ2-7; D gene uncertain. This CDR3 has 16 residues. V was pared by 6 bases and J by 9 bases, with 27 bases between. The germline CDR1 and CDR2 sequences are SEHNR and FQNEAQ (reference sequence). CDR3 residues: CASRPIRGSVTTGQYF. The CDR3 bases are TGTGCCAGCAGACCCATACGAGGCAGCGTTACGACGGGGCAGTACTTC. The whole variable domain, filled in from reference TRBV7-9 and TRBJ2-7, reads DTGVSQNPRHKITKRGQNVTFRCDPISEHNRLYWYRQTLGQGPEFLTYFQNEAQLEKSRLLSDRFSAERPKGSFSTLEIQRTEQGDSAMYLCASRPIRGSVTTGQYFGPGTRLTVT.

In this sample, this clonotype turned up a few times. The V and J genes are TRBV7-6 and TRBJ2-5; TRBD2 might be the D (6 bases). Germline V gene sequence: CDR1 SGHVS, CDR2 FNYEAQ. This CDR3 comprises 15 residues. Trimming pared 2 bases from V and 2 bases from J, leaving 12 bases between. CDR3 DNA: TGTGCCAGCAGCTTATCGGCGGGGTCTCAAGAGACCCAGTACTTC. Residues: CASSLSAGSQETQYF.

This clonotype appeared a few times. This chain connects TRBV12-5 to TRBJ1-5, with D possibly being TRBD1 (5 bases). The V gene's germline CDR1 is LGHNT and CDR2 FRNRAP. The V end was cut by 1 base, the J end by 0 bases, with 7 bases between. This CDR3 is 15 amino acids long. CDR3: CASGLGTSSNQPQHF. The CDR3 coding sequence is TGTGCTAGTGGTTTGGGGACAAGTAGCAATCAGCCCCAGCATTTT.

This clonotype has more than one count but fewer than ten. J is TRBJ1-2 and V is TRBV12-3 or TRBV12-4; unclear D gene. This CDR3 is built from 15 residues. Deletions cut 2 bases from V and 7 bases from J, with 17 bases between. The CDR3 loop reads CASSLRLRSGSGYTF. CDR3 bases: TGTGCCAGCAGTTTAAGGTTGCGGTCAGGTAGTGGCTACACCTTC.

The rearrangement joins TRBV28 to TRBJ2-7; D is perhaps TRBD2 (5 bases). Germline CDR1 and CDR2: MDHEN and SYDVKM. This CDR3 is built from 14 residues. The V end lost 6 bases, the J end lost 3 bases, and 15 bases lay between the germline ends. CDR3 DNA sequence: TGTGCCAGCAGCCCCGGGATCTCCATCTACGAGCAGTACTTC. Protein: CASSPGISIYEQYF.

The chain carries TRBV5-3 and TRBJ1-2; the D is unclear. TRBV5-3 is known as an ORF, though its function is uncertain. V was shortened by 8 bases and J by 3 bases, with 11 bases between the two germline ends. The CDR3 has 12 amino acids. Here the CDR3 reads CASSVSDYGYTF. The CDR3 nucleotides are TGTGCCAGCAGCGTGTCCGACTATGGCTACACCTTC.

The V and J genes are TRBV4-3 and TRBJ1-2; D uncertain. Trimming left V 0 bases short and J 2 bases short, with 7 bases between. The CDR3 consists of 14 residues. Per the germline V gene, CDR1 is LGHNA and CDR2 is YSLEER. The CDR3 protein is CASSQDGSNYGYTF. As DNA, the CDR3 is TGCGCCAGCAGCCAAGACGGCAGCAACTATGGCTACACCTTC.

A word on this clonotype: One end of the junction is discordant with germline, which a read error may explain. The chain is built from TRBV6-2 or TRBV6-3 and TRBJ2-1, with D maybe TRBD2 (6 bases). This CDR3 spans 12 amino acids. CDR1 MNHEY and CDR2 SVGEGT come from the germline V gene. The CDR3 loop is CASSYSEGSEQF. CDR3 DNA sequence: TGTGCCAGCAGTTACTCGGAGGGATCCGAGCAATTC.

This clonotype showed up just a few times. The CDR3 DNA follows: TGTGCCAGCAGCCCCGCCGGGACAGACAGTCTCGAGCAGTACTTC. It encodes CASSPAGTDSLEQYF. The chain carries TRBV7-9 and TRBJ2-7, with TRBD1 identical over 7 bases. The J segment lost 6 bases and the V segment lost 5 bases, leaving 13 bases of the junction unmatched. The CDR3 has 15 residues. Germline CDR1 reads SEHNR; CDR2 reads FQNEAQ (reference sequence).

Here the CDR3 reads CASSYSYRGRNEQYF. In DNA, the CDR3 is TGTGCCAGCAGTTACTCGTATAGGGGGCGGAACGAGCAGTACTTC. V gene TRBV6-2 or TRBV6-3 combines with J gene TRBJ2-7; TRBD1 agrees at 7 bases. Germline V CDR1 and CDR2: MNHEY, SVGEGT. This CDR3 has 15 residues. Germline trimming cut 0 bases from V and 5 bases from J; bases unmatched to any gene: 7.

This clonotype was seen a single time. The CDR3 DNA is TGTGCCAGCAGTGAATCTAAGCGGGCGAACACCGGGGAGCTGTTTTTT. Its translation is CASSESKRANTGELFF. V is TRBV25-1 and J is TRBJ2-2; possibly TRBD2 for D (6 bases). Germline V gene sequence: CDR1 MGHDK, CDR2 SYGVNS. CDR3 size: 16 residues. V lost 1 base to trimming and J lost 0 bases, with 9 bases between them.

The chain employs TRBV7-2 and TRBJ2-7, with 9 positions matching TRBD1. Germline trimming cut 2 bases from V and 3 bases from J; bases unmatched to any gene: 11. The length of the CDR3 is 17 residues. The germline gives CDR1 SGHTA, CDR2 FQGNSA. In DNA, the CDR3 is TGTGCCAGCAGCTTATGGACGACAGGGGGTCGAATCTACGAGCAGTACTTC. It translates to CASSLWTTGGRIYEQYF.

The chain employs TRBV11-2 and TRBJ2-1; D is uncertain. The CDR3 spans 15 residues. V was clipped by 4 bases and J by 0 bases, with 10 bases between them. Germline V gene lookup returns CDR1 SGHAT and CDR2 FQNNGV. This CDR3 is CASSSFDSSYNEQFF. Written as DNA, the CDR3 is TGTGCCAGCAGCTCATTCGATAGCTCCTACAATGAGCAGTTCTTC.

This clonotype was counted at least ten times. J is TRBJ2-4 and V is TRBV7-2; no definite D call. Trimming took 0 bases from V and 8 from J, leaving 8 bases between them. The length of the CDR3 is 13 residues. Germline V CDR1 and CDR2: SGHTA, FQGNSA. The CDR3 DNA is TGTGCCAGCAGCTTAGCGCGAAAGGACATTCAGTACTTC. Encoded protein: CASSLARKDIQYF.